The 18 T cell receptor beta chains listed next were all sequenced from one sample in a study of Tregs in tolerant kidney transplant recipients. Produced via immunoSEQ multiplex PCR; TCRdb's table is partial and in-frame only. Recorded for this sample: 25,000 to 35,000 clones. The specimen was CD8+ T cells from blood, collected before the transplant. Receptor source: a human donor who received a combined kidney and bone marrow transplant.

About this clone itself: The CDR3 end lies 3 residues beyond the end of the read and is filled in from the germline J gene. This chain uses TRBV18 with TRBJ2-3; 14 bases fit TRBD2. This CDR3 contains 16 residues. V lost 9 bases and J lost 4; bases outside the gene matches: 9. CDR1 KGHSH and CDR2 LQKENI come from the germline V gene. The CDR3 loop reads CASSIGTSGRADTQYF. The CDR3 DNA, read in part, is TGTGCCAGTTCAATTGGGACTAGCGGGAGAGCAGATACG.

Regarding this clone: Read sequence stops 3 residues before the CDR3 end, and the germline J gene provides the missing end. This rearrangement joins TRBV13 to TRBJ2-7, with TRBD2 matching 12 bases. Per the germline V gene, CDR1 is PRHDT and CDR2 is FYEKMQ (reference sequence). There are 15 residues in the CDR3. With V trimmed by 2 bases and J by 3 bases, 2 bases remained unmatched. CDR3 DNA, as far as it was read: TGTGCCAGCAGCTTACCGGGACTAGCGGGCTACGAG. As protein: CASSLPGLAGYE. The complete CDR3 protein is CASSLPGLAGYEQYF.

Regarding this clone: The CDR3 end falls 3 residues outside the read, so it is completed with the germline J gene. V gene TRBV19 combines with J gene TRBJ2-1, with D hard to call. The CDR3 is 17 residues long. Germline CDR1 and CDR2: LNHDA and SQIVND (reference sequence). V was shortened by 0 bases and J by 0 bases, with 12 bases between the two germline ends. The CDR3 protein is CASSIDSGRSSYNEQFF. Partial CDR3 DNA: TGTGCCAGTAGTATAGATTCTGGCAGGAGCTCCTACAATGAG. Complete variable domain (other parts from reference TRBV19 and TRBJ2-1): DGGITQSPKYLFRKEGQNVTLSCEQNLNHDAMYWYRQDPGQGLRLIYYSQIVNDFQKGDIAEGYSVSREKKESFPLTVTSAQKNPTAFYLCASSIDSGRSSYNEQFFGPGTRLTVL.

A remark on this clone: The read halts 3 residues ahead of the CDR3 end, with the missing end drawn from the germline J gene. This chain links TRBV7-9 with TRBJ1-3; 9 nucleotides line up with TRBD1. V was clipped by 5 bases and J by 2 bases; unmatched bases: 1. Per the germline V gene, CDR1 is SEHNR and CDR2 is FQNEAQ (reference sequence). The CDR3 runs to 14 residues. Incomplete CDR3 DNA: TGTGCCAGCAGCCGGACAGGGGCTGGAAACACC. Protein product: CASSRTGAGNT. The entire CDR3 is CASSRTGAGNTIYF.

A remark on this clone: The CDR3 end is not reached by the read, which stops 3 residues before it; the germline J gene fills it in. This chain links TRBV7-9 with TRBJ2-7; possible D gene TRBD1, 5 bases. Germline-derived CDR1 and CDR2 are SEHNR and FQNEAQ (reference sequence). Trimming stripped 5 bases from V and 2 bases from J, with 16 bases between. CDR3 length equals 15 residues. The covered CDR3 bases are TGTGCCAGCAGCCCCCTAGGGGCAGAAGCCTACGAG. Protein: CASSPLGAEAYE. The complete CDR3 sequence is CASSPLGAEAYEQYF.

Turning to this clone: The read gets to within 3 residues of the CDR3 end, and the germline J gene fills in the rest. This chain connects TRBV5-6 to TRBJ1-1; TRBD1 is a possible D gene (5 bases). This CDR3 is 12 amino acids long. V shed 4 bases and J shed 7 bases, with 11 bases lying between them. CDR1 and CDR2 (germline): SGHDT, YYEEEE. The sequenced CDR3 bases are TGTGCCAGCAGCCCGGGGGGTAGTGAA. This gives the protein CASSPGGSE. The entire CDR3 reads CASSPGGSEAFF.

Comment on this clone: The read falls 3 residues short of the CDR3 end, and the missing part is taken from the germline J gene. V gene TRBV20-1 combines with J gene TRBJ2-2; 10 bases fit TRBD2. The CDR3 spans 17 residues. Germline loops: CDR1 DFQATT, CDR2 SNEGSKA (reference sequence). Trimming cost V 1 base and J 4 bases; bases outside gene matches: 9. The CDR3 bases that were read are TGCAGTGCTAGAGGGCTAGCGGGAGAAGGGAGCACCGGGGAG. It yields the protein CSARGLAGEGSTGE. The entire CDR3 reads CSARGLAGEGSTGELFF.

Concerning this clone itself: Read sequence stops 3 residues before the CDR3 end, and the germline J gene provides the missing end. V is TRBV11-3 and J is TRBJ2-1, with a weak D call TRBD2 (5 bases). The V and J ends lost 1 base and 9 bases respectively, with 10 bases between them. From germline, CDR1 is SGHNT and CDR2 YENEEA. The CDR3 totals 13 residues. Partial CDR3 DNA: TGTGCCAGCAGCTTAGTTTCTAGCAGTGAG. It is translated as CASSLVSSSE. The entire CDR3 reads CASSLVSSSEQFF.

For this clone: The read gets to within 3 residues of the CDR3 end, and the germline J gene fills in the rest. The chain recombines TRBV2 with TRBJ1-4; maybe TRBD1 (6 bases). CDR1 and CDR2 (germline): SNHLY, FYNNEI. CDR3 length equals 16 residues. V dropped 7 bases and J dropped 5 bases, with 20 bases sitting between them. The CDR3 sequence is CASTQDSSGWNEKLFF. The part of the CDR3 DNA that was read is TGTGCCAGCACCCAGGACAGTTCAGGATGGAATGAAAAA.

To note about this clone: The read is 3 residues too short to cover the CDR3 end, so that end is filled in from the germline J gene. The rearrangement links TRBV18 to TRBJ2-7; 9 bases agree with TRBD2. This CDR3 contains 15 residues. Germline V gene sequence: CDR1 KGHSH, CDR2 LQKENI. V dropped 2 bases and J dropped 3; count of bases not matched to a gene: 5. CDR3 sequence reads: CASSPTAGGIYEQYF. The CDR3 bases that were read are TGTGCCAGCTCACCAACGGCGGGAGGGATCTACGAG.

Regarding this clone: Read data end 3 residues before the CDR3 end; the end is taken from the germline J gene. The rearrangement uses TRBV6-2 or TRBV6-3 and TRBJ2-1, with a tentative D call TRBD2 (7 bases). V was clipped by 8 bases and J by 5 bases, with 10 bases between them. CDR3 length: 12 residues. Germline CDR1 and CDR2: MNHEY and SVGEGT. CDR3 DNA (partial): TGTGCCAGCGTCGGGGGGCACAATGAG. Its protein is CASVGGHNE. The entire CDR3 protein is CASVGGHNEQFF.

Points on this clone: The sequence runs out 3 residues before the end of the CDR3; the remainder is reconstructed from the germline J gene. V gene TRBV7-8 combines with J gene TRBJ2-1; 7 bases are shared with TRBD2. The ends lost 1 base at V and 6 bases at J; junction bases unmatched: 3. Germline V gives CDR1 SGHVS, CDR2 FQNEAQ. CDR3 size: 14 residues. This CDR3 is CASSLGLAINEQFF. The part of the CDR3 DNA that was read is TGTGCCAGCAGCTTAGGACTAGCTATCAATGAG.

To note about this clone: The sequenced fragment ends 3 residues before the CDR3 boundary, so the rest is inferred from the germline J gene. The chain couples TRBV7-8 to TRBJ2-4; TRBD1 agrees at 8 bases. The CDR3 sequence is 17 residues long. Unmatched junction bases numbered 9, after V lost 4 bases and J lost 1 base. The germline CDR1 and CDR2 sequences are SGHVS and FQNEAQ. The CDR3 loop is CASSSSKQGVAKNIQYF. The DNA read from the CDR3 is TGTGCCAGCAGCTCCTCTAAACAGGGGGTGGCCAAAAACATT. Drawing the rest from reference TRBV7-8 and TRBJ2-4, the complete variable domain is GAGVSQSPRYKVAKRGQDVALRCDPISGHVSLFWYQQALGQGPEFLTYFQNEAQLDKSGLPSDRFFAERPEGSVSTLKIQRTQQEDSAVYLCASSSSKQGVAKNIQYFGAGTRLSVL.

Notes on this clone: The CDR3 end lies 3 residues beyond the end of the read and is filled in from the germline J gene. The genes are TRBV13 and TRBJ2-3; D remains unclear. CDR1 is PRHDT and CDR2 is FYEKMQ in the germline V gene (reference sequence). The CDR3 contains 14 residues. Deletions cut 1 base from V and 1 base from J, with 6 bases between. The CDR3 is CASSLDTGTDTQYF. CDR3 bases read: TGTGCCAGCAGCTTAGATACTGGCACAGATACG.

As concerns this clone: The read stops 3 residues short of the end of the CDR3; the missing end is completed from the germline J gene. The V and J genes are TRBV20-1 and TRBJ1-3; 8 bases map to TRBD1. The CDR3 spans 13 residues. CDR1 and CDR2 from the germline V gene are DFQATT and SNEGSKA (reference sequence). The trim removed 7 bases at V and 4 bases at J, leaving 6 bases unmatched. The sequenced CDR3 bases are TGCAGTGGAAAGGACAGGGACGGAAACACC. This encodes CSGKDRDGNT. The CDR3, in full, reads CSGKDRDGNTIYF.

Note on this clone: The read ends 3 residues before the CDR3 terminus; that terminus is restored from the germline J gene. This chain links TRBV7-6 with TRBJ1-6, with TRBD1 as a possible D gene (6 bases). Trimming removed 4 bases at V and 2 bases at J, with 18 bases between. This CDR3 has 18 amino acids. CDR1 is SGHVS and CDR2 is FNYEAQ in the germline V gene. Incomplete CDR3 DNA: TGTGCCAGCAGCTCCTCTAGCGGGGGGACACCCTATAATTCACCC. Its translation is CASSSSSGGTPYNSP. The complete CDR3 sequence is CASSSSSGGTPYNSPLHF.

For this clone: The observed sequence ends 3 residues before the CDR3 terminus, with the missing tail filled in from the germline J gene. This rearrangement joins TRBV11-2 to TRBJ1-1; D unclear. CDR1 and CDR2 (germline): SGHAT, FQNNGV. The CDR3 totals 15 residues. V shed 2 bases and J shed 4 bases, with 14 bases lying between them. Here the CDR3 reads CASSLNLQILTEAFF. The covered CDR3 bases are TGTGCCAGCAGCTTAAATTTACAGATCCTCACTGAA. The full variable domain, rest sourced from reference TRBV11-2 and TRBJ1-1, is EAGVAQSPRYKIIEKRQSVAFWCNPISGHATLYWYQQILGQGPKLLIQFQNNGVVDDSQLPKDRFSAERLKGVDSTLKIQPAKLEDSAVYLCASSLNLQILTEAFFGQGTRLTVV.

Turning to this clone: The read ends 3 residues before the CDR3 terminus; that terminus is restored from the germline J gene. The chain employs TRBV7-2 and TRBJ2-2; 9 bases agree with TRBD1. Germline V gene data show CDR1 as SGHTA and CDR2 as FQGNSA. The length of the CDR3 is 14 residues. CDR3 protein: CASRGTEGTGMLFF. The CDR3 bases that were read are TGTGCCAGCAGGGGCACCGAAGGGACAGGGATG.